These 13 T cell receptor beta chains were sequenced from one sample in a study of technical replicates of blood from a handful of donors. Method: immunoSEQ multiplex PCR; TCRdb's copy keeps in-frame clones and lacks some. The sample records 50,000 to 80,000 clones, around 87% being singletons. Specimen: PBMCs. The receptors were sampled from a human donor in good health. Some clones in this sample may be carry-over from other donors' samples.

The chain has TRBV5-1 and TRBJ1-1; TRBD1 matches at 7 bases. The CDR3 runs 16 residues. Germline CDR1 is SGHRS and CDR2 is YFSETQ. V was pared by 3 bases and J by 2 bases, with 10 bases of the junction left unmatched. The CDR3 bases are TGCGCCAGCAGCTCGGGGACAGCCCGGTCCAACACTGAAGCTTTCTTT. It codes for CASSSGTARSNTEAFF.

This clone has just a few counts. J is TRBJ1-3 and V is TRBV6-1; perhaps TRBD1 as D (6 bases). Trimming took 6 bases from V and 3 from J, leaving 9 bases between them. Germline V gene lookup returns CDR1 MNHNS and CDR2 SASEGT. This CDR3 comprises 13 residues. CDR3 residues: CASSQTGGNTIYF. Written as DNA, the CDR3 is TGTGCCAGCAGCCAGACAGGTGGAAACACCATATATTTT.

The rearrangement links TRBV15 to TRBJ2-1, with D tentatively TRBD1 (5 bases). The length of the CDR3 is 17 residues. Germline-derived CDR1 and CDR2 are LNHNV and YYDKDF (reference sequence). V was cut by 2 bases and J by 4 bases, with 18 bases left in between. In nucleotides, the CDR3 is TGTGCCACCAGCAGACCTTACGTTAGAAGGGGATACAATGAGCAGTTCTTC. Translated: CATSRPYVRRGYNEQFF.

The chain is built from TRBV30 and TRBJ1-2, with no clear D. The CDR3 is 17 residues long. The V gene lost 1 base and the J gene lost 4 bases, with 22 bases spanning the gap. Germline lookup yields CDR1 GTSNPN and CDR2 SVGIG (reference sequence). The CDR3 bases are TGTGCCTGGAGTGACAAGTGGGCCAAAAGAATACCCTATGGCTACACCTTC. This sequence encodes CAWSDKWAKRIPYGYTF.

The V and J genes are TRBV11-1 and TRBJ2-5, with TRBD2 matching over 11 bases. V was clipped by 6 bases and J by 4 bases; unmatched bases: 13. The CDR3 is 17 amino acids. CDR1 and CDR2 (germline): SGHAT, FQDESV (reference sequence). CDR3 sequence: CASRPGRSGGARETQYF. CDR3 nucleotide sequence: TGTGCCAGCAGGCCTGGTCGTAGCGGGGGGGCGAGAGAGACCCAGTACTTC.

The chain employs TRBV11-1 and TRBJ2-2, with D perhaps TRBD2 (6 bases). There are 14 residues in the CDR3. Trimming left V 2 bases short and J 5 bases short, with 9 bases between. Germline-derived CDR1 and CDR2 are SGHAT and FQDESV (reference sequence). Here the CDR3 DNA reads TGTGCCAGCAGCTTACTCCGGGGGACCGGGGAGCTGTTTTTT. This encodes CASSLLRGTGELFF.

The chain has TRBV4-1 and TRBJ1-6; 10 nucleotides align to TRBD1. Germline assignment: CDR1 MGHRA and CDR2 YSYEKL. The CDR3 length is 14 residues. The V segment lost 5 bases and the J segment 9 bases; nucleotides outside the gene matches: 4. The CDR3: CASSNRDRGSPLHF. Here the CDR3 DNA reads TGCGCCAGCAGCAACCGGGACAGGGGTTCACCCCTCCACTTT.

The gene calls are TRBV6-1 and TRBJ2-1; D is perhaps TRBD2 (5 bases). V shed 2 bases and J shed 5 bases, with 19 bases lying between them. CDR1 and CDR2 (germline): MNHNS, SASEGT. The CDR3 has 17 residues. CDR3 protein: CASSEYSASILHNEQFF. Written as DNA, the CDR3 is TGTGCCAGCAGTGAATACTCGGCTAGCATCTTGCACAATGAGCAGTTCTTC.

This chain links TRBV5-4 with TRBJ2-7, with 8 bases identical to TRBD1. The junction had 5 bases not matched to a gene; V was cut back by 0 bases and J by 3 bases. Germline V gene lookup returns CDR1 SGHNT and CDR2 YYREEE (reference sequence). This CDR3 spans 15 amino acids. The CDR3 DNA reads TGTGCCAGCAGCTTGGTGCCAGGGGGCTTCTACGAGCAGTACTTC. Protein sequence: CASSLVPGGFYEQYF.

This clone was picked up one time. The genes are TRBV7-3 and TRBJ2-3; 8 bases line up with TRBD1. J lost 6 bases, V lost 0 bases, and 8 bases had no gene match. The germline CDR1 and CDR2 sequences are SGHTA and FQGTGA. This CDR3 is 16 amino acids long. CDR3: CASSLTRNRGSDTQYF. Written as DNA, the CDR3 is TGTGCCAGCAGCTTAACTAGGAACAGGGGGAGCGATACGCAGTATTTT.

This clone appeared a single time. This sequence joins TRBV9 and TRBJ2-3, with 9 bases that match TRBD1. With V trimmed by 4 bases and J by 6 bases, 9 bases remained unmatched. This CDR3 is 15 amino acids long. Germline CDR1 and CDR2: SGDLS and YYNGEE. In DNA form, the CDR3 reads TGTGCCAGCAGCCCCCGGACAGGGGACACGGATACGCAGTATTTT. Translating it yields CASSPRTGDTDTQYF.

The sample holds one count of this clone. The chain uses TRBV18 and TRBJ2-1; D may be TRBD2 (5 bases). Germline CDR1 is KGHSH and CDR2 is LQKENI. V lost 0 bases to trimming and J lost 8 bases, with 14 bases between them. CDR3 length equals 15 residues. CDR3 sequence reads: CASSPPSGIGDEQFF. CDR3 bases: TGTGCCAGCTCACCACCGAGCGGCATCGGCGATGAGCAGTTCTTC. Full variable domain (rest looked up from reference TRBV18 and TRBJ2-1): NAGVMQNPRHLVRRRGQEARLRCSPMKGHSHVYWYRQLPEEGLKFMVYLQKENIIDESGMPKERFSAEFPKEGPSILRIQQVVRGDSAAYFCASSPPSGIGDEQFFGPGTRLTVL.

The CDR3 reads CASSDLPGTGLEQYF. The CDR3 coding sequence is TGTGCCAGCAGCGACCTTCCTGGGACAGGGCTTGAGCAGTACTTC. This chain links TRBV5-6 with TRBJ2-7; 9 nucleotides agree with TRBD1. The CDR3 has 15 residues. With 4 bases clipped from V and 7 bases from J, the junction kept 12 bases outside the gene matches. Germline CDR1 reads SGHDT; CDR2 reads YYEEEE.